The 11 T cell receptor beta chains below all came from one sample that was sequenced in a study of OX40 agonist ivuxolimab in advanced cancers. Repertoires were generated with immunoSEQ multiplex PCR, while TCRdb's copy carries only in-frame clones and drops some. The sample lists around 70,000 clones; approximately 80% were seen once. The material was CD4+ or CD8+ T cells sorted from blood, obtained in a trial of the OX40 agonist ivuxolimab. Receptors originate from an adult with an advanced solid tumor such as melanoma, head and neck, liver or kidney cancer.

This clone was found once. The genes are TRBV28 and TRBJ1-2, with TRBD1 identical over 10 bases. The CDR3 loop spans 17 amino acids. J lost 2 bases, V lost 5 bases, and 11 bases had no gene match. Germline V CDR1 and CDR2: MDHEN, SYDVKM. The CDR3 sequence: CASSPSLGQGGNYGYTF. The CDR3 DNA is TGTGCCAGCAGTCCCTCACTCGGACAGGGGGGCAACTATGGCTACACCTTC.

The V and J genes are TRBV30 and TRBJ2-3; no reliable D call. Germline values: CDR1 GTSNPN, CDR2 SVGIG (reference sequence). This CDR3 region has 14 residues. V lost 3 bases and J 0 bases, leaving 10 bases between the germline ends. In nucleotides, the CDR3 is TGTGCCTGGAGAATCCCCGGTAGCACAGATACGCAGTATTTT. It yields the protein CAWRIPGSTDTQYF.

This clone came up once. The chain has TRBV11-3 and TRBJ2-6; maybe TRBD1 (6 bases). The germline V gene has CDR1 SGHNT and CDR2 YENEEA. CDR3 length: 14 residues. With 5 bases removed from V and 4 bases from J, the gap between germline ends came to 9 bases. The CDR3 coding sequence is TGTGCCAGCAGCCCAGGGGTCGGGGCCAACGTCCTGACTTTC. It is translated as CASSPGVGANVLTF.

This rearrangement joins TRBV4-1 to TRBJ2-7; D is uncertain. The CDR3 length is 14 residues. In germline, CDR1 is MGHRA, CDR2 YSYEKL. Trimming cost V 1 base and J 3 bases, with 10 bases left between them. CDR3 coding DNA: TGCGCCAGCAGCCAAGTTAACAAACACTACGAGCAGTACTTC. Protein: CASSQVNKHYEQYF.

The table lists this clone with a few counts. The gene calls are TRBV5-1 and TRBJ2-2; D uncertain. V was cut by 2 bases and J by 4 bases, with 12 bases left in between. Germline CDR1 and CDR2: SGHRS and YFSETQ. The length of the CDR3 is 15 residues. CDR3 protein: CASSFLDQITGELFF. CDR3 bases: TGCGCCAGCAGCTTTCTCGACCAGATCACCGGGGAGCTGTTTTTT.

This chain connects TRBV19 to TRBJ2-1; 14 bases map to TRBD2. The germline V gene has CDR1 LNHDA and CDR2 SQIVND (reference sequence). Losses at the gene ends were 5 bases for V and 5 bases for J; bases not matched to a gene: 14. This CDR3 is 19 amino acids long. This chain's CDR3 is CASSSGTSGGYILNNEQFF. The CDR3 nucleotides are TGTGCCAGTAGTTCAGGGACTAGCGGGGGCTATATTTTAAACAATGAGCAGTTCTTC. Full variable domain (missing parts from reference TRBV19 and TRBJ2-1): DGGITQSPKYLFRKEGQNVTLSCEQNLNHDAMYWYRQDPGQGLRLIYYSQIVNDFQKGDIAEGYSVSREKKESFPLTVTSAQKNPTAFYLCASSSGTSGGYILNNEQFFGPGTRLTVL.

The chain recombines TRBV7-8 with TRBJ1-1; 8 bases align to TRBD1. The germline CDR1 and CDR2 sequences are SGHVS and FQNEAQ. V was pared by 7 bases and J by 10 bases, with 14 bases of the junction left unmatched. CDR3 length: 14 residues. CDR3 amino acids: CASTTNRGGIGAFF. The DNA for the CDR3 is TGTGCCAGCACCACTAACAGGGGGGGAATAGGAGCTTTCTTT.

The CDR3 coding sequence is TGTGCCAGCAGCTTAAGTTCAAAGAACACTGAAGCTTTCTTT. Translating it yields CASSLSSKNTEAFF. The chain joins TRBV7-9 to TRBJ1-1; D remains unclear. Germline V lookup: CDR1 SEHNR, CDR2 FQNEAQ (reference sequence). The CDR3 covers 14 residues. V shed 2 bases and J shed 1 base, with 8 bases lying between them.

In DNA, the CDR3 is TGTGCCAGCAGCCCCGGGACAGGGGGCAATCAGCCCCAGCATTTT. It codes for CASSPGTGGNQPQHF. The genes are TRBV7-8 and TRBJ1-5; TRBD1 aligns across 10 bases. V was clipped by 5 bases and J by 2 bases; unmatched bases: 3. The CDR3 sequence is 15 residues long. Germline V lookup: CDR1 SGHVS, CDR2 FQNEAQ.

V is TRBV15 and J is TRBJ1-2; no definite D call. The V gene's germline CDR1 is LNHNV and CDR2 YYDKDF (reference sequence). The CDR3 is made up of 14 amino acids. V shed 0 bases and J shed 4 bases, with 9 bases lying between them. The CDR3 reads CATSREGYTYGYTF. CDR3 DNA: TGTGCCACCAGCAGAGAGGGATATACCTATGGCTACACCTTC.

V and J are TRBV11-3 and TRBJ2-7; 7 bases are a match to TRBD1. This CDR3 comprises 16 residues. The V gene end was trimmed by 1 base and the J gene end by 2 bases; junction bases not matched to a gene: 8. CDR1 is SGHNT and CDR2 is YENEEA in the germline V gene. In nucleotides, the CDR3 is TGTGCCAGCAGCTTAGGGTTAGGGACAGCACCCTACGAGCAGTACTTC. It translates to CASSLGLGTAPYEQYF.